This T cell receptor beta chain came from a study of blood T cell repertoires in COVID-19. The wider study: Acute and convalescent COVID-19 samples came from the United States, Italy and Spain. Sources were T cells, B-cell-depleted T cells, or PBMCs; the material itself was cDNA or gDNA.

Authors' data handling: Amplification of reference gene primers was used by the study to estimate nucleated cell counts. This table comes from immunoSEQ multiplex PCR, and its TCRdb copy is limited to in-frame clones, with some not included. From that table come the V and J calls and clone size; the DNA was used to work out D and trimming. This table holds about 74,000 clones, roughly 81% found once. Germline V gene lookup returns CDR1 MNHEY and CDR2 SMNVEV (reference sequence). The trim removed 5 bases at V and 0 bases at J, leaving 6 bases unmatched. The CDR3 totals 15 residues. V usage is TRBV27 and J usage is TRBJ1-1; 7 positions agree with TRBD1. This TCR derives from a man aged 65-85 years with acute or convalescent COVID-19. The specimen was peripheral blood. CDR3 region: CASSPPTGMNTEAFF. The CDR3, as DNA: TGTGCCAGCAGTCCTCCGACAGGGATGAACACTGAAGCTTTCTTT.